These 4 T cell receptor beta chains came from one sample sequenced in a study of T cell clonotyping in hematopoietic cell transplantation. Some clones are missing from TCRdb's copy, which holds only in-frame ones; the method was immunoSEQ multiplex PCR. This table has roughly 7,000 clones, approximately 90% appearing once. The sequences come from PBMCs, collected 100 days after allogeneic stem cell transplant. The source is a young adult male patient who had an allogeneic stem cell transplant from a related donor, so the T cells may come from the graft donor. Some clones in this sample may be carry-over from other donors' samples.

This chain links TRBV5-1 with TRBJ2-1; 13 bases are a match to TRBD2. Germline-derived CDR1 and CDR2 are SGHRS and YFSETQ. With 4 bases clipped from V and 7 bases from J, the junction kept 17 bases outside the gene matches. The CDR3 spans 19 residues. The CDR3 DNA reads as TGCGCCAGCAGCCCGGCACTAAAGACCGGGACTAGCGGGATTAATGAGCAGTTCTTC. This translates into CASSPALKTGTSGINEQFF.

This clone was found once. CDR3 sequence reads: CASSLQRPPLGEKLFF. The CDR3, as DNA: TGTGCCAGCAGCTTACAGAGACCGCCACTGGGGGAAAAACTGTTTTTT. This chain connects TRBV7-2 to TRBJ1-4; D gene uncertain. V dropped 2 bases and J dropped 8 bases, with 18 bases sitting between them. The germline CDR1 and CDR2 sequences are SGHTA and FQGNSA. The CDR3 is made up of 16 amino acids.

This chain joins TRBV29-1 and TRBJ2-2; 7 bases line up with TRBD2. The germline gives CDR1 SQVTM, CDR2 ANQGSEA. J gave up 5 bases and V 3 bases, and 6 bases lay outside the gene matches. CDR3 length: 14 residues. The CDR3 protein is CSVEAGDGTGELFF. The CDR3 coding sequence is TGCAGCGTTGAGGCGGGGGACGGAACCGGGGAGCTGTTTTTT.

This clone was found once. This chain links TRBV5-6 with TRBJ1-2; 7 bases fit TRBD1. CDR3 length equals 13 residues. The ends lost 4 bases at V and 7 bases at J; junction bases unmatched: 7. CDR1 is SGHDT, CDR2 YYEEEE, per germline. CDR3 region: CASSLDRALGYTF. As DNA, the CDR3 is TGTGCCAGCAGCCTAGACAGGGCCCTTGGCTACACCTTC.